This is a list of T cell receptor beta chains from one sample in a study of cytomegalovirus exposure and HLA in healthy donors. This table comes from immunoSEQ multiplex PCR, and its TCRdb copy is limited to in-frame clones, with some not included. Here the sample spans roughly 290,000 clones, over 85% being singletons. Material for sequencing was PBMCs. Receptors were obtained from a woman aged 18-29 years in good health and CMV-seronegative. The CDR3 runs from the conserved cysteine through the conserved F or W. The D gene is left open where the match is weak. A row's size may be missing; if present it is once, few, many or a size class.

size | D | J | V | CDR3 | DNA
NA | NA | TRBJ1-6 | TRBV7-3 | CASSLGGANSPLHF | TGTGCCAGCAGCCTCGGGGGAGCTAATTCACCCCTCCACTTT
NA | NA | TRBJ1-2 | TRBV9 | CASSPAGGDGYTF | TGTGCCAGCAGTCCGGCAGGAGGGGATGGCTACACCTTC
NA | TRBD1 | TRBJ1-2 | TRBV5-4 | CASSLELIRGNGYTF | TGTGCCAGCAGCTTGGAACTAATCAGGGGGAATGGCTACACCTTC
NA | NA | TRBJ1-1 | TRBV10-3 | CAISEILGGNTEAFF | TGTGCCATCAGTGAGATTTTGGGGGGGAACACTGAAGCTTTCTTT
NA | TRBD2 | TRBJ2-3 | TRBV9 | CASSPQPILAGRTDTQYF | TGTGCCAGCAGCCCCCAACCCATACTAGCGGGACGCACAGATACGCAGTATTTT
NA | TRBD1 | TRBJ1-3 | TRBV6-5 | CASTRGRGPGNTIYF | TGTGCCAGCACCCGGGGCAGGGGGCCTGGAAACACCATATATTTT
once | TRBD1 | TRBJ2-5 | TRBV4-1 | CASSQPGQGTQYF | TGCGCCAGCAGCCAGCCGGGACAGGGGACCCAGTACTTC
once | TRBD2 | TRBJ2-1 | TRBV27 | CASSFLAATYNEQFF | TGTGCCAGCAGTTTCCTAGCGGCAACCTACAATGAGCAGTTCTTC
NA | NA | TRBJ1-1 | TRBV7-3 | CASSLSDAGTEAFF | TGTGCCAGCAGCTTATCCGATGCCGGGACTGAAGCTTTCTTT
NA | NA | TRBJ2-5 | TRBV5-1 | CASSPTGQETQYF | TGCGCCAGCAGCCCTACAGGGCAAGAGACCCAGTACTTC
NA | NA | TRBJ2-2 | TRBV2 | CASSEDGSRGGELFF | TGTGCCAGCAGTGAAGACGGCTCCCGCGGCGGGGAGCTGTTTTTT
few | TRBD1 | TRBJ1-5 | TRBV19 | CASIKRDTGGADQPQHF | TGTGCCAGTATTAAGAGGGATACAGGGGGCGCTGATCAGCCCCAGCATTTT
NA | NA | TRBJ2-6 | TRBV13 | CASSLGQGLSSGANVLTF | TGTGCCAGCAGCTTAGGCCAGGGACTGAGCTCTGGGGCCAACGTCCTGACTTTC
NA | NA | TRBJ2-7 | TRBV7-6 | CASSLARGYEQYF | TGTGCCAGCAGCTTAGCCAGGGGCTACGAGCAGTACTTC
NA | TRBD2 | TRBJ2-1 | TRBV9 | CASSVAGGRGEQFF | TGTGCCAGCAGCGTGGCGGGGGGGCGGGGTGAGCAGTTCTTC
few | NA | TRBJ1-1 | TRBV7-3 | CASCLDENTEAFF | TGTGCCAGCTGCCTAGACGAGAACACTGAAGCTTTCTTT
NA | NA | TRBJ2-7 | TRBV4-2 | CASSQDPTYEQYF | TGTGCCAGCAGCCAAGATCCTACCTACGAGCAGTACTTC
NA | NA | TRBJ1-6 | TRBV5-1 | CASSYTQGSPLHF | TGCGCCAGCAGCTACACCCAGGGGTCACCCCTCCACTTT
NA | TRBD2 | TRBJ2-3 | TRBV6-4 | CASSGTSEGDTQYF | TGTGCCAGCAGTGGGACTAGCGAGGGAGATACGCAGTATTTT
NA | TRBD2 | TRBJ2-1 | TRBV10-3 | CAISESGGGGGNEQFF | TGTGCCATCAGTGAGTCAGGCGGGGGTGGGGGGAATGAGCAGTTCTTC
few | TRBD2 | TRBJ2-7 | TRBV6-5 | CASSSTSGNSYEQYF | TGTGCCAGCAGTTCCACTAGCGGGAACTCCTACGAGCAGTACTTC
NA | TRBD2 | TRBJ2-5 | TRBV11-2 | CASRGLAAEQETQYF | TGTGCCAGCAGGGGGCTAGCGGCAGAACAAGAGACCCAGTACTTC
NA | NA | TRBJ2-2 | TRBV11-3 | CASSQGQNTGELFF | TGTGCCAGCAGCCAGGGACAGAACACCGGGGAGCTGTTTTTT
NA | NA | TRBJ1-1 | TRBV7-8 | CASSLGQTRNTEAFF | TGTGCCAGCAGCTTAGGTCAGACACGGAACACTGAAGCTTTCTTT
NA | TRBD2 | TRBJ2-3 | TRBV5-1 | CASSTPSSGGATDTQYF | TGCGCCAGCAGCACCCCTTCTAGCGGGGGGGCCACAGATACGCAGTATTTT
NA | TRBD1 | TRBJ1-6 | TRBV5-3 | CARSFPGQGAGRDSPLHF | TGTGCCAGAAGCTTCCCGGGACAGGGGGCGGGTAGAGATTCACCCCTCCACTTT
NA | NA | TRBJ1-2 | TRBV6-1 | CASRTQVNYGYTF | TGTGCCAGCAGGACACAGGTTAACTATGGCTACACCTTC
NA | TRBD1 | TRBJ1-2 | TRBV29-1 | CSVTGLYNYGYTF | TGCAGCGTGACAGGGCTTTATAACTATGGCTACACCTTC
few | TRBD1 | TRBJ1-2 | TRBV5-6 | CASHNRGYYGYTF | TGTGCCAGCCACAACAGGGGGTACTATGGCTACACCTTC
NA | NA | TRBJ2-5 | TRBV12-5 | CASGLGVSEQYF | TGTGCTAGTGGTTTGGGAGTCTCGGAGCAGTACTTC
NA | TRBD2 | TRBJ2-1 | TRBV30 | CAWGPRLAGADEQFF | TGTGCCTGGGGCCCTAGACTAGCGGGGGCGGATGAGCAGTTCTTC
NA | TRBD1 | TRBJ2-7 | TRBV5-1 | CASSLSVEEGAKEQYF | TGCGCCAGCAGCTTGTCCGTGGAAGAGGGGGCGAAAGAGCAGTACTTC
NA | TRBD1 | TRBJ1-5 | TRBV2 | CASSVDDRVNQPQHF | TGTGCCAGCAGCGTAGACGACAGGGTGAATCAGCCCCAGCATTTT
once | NA | TRBJ1-6 | TRBV27 | CASSLSGGISSPLHF | TGTGCCAGCAGCTTGTCGGGGGGAATCAGTTCACCCCTCCACTTT
NA | NA | TRBJ2-1 | TRBV5-5 | CASSLGGGSPSYNEQFF | TGTGCCAGCAGCTTGGGGGGGGGCTCACCATCCTACAATGAGCAGTTCTTC
NA | TRBD1 | TRBJ2-5 | TRBV11-3 | CASSSRTGKGETQYF | TGTGCCAGCAGCTCCAGGACAGGGAAGGGAGAGACCCAGTACTTC
NA | TRBD1 | TRBJ1-1 | TRBV5-1 | CASSLQGTARPNTEAFF | TGCGCCAGCAGCTTGCAGGGGACAGCAAGACCAAACACTGAAGCTTTCTTT
NA | TRBD1 | TRBJ1-1 | TRBV6-5 | CASRSQGAGDTEAFF | TGTGCCAGCAGGTCCCAGGGGGCTGGGGACACTGAAGCTTTCTTT
NA | TRBD1 | TRBJ2-7 | TRBV2 | CASSAGQGINSYEQYF | TGTGCCAGCAGCGCCGGACAGGGCATAAACTCCTACGAGCAGTACTTC
NA | NA | TRBJ1-1 | TRBV21-1 | CASSQRQSAEAFF | TGTGCCAGCAGCCAGCGACAGTCCGCTGAAGCTTTCTTT